One and the same sample provided the 13 T cell receptor beta chains below, sequenced in a study of cytomegalovirus exposure and HLA in healthy donors. It was with 60 Vbeta and 13 Jbeta primers that the PCR ran. This table comes from immunoSEQ multiplex PCR, and its TCRdb copy is limited to in-frame clones, with some not included. The sample carries 95,000 to 150,000 clones, 65% to 80% recorded once. Sample: PBMCs. All receptors come from a man aged 60-69 years in good health and CMV-seropositive.

The CDR3 is CASSEQGPDREQYF. The CDR3 DNA follows: TGTGCCAGCAGTGAACAGGGGCCGGACCGCGAGCAGTACTTC. The chain employs TRBV6-1 and TRBJ2-5, with a weak D call TRBD1 (6 bases). The closer fit of TRBJ2-7 to the DNA end suggests the J call may be wrong. The CDR3 runs to 14 residues. Germline V gene sequence: CDR1 MNHNS, CDR2 SASEGT.

The J gene is TRBJ1-1, the V gene TRBV7-9, with unresolved D. Trimming removed 2 bases at V and 7 bases at J, with 11 bases between. Germline CDR1 is SEHNR and CDR2 is FQNEAQ (reference sequence). The CDR3 length is 13 residues. Written as DNA, the CDR3 is TGTGCCAGCAGCTTAAATCTTAGAGATGAAGCTTTCTTT. Translated: CASSLNLRDEAFF.

This clone has only one observation. The chain joins TRBV30 to TRBJ1-2; weak D call: TRBD1 (6 bases). Per germline, CDR1 GTSNPN and CDR2 SVGIG (reference sequence). The V and J ends lost 4 bases and 8 bases respectively, with 17 bases between them. The CDR3 is made up of 13 amino acids. As DNA, the CDR3 is TGTGCCTGGAAGGGGTTGGGGGGGCTAGGCTACACCTTC. Protein sequence: CAWKGLGGLGYTF.

This clone has more than one count but fewer than ten. This chain links TRBV6-1 with TRBJ2-5; D not certain. V was clipped by 5 bases and J by 3 bases, with 7 bases between them. The V gene's germline CDR1 is MNHNS and CDR2 SASEGT. The CDR3 runs to 12 residues. The CDR3 region has the DNA TGTGCCAGCAGTCCCAGGAAAGAGACCCAGTACTTC. Translation: CASSPRKETQYF.

About this clone: The identical CDR3 is also encoded by other nucleotide sequences in the sample. The chain joins TRBV18 to TRBJ1-1; perhaps TRBD1 as D (5 bases). This CDR3 is built from 13 residues. Germline values: CDR1 KGHSH, CDR2 LQKENI. V lost 3 bases, J lost 1 base, and 6 bases lay in between. CDR3 region: CASSPGQNTEAFF. The CDR3 coding sequence is TGTGCCAGCTCACCTGGACAGAACACTGAAGCTTTCTTT. The variable domain in full, completed from reference TRBV18 and TRBJ1-1, reads NAGVMQNPRHLVRRRGQEARLRCSPMKGHSHVYWYRQLPEEGLKFMVYLQKENIIDESGMPKERFSAEFPKEGPSILRIQQVVRGDSAAYFCASSPGQNTEAFFGQGTRLTVV.

The chain recombines TRBV5-1 with TRBJ2-3; 13 bases match TRBD2. V dropped 4 bases and J dropped 4; count of bases not matched to a gene: 9. Germline CDR1 reads SGHRS; CDR2 reads YFSETQ. The CDR3 spans 17 residues. In DNA, the CDR3 is TGCGCCAGCAGCCCGGGACTAGCGGGGTGGTTGGCAGATACGCAGTATTTT. This encodes CASSPGLAGWLADTQYF.

This chain connects TRBV10-3 to TRBJ1-2; 10 nucleotides line up with TRBD1. The CDR3 is 13 amino acids. With V trimmed by 4 bases and J by 7 bases, 3 bases remained unmatched. Germline CDR1 and CDR2: ENHRY and SYGVKD. The CDR3 DNA reads as TGTGCCATCAGTGGGGACAGGGGCGTTGGCTACACCTTC. It translates to CAISGDRGVGYTF.

The chain uses TRBV5-1 and TRBJ2-5; TRBD1 is a possible D gene (6 bases). Near its end, the DNA agrees better with TRBJ2-7, so the J call may be wrong. The germline CDR1 and CDR2 sequences are SGHRS and YFSETQ. The CDR3 spans 13 residues. The CDR3 here is CASSLSGAYEQYF. The CDR3 DNA sequence: TGCGCCAGCAGCTTATCAGGGGCCTACGAGCAGTACTTC.

The chain is built from TRBV28 and TRBJ1-4, with TRBD1 matching over 11 bases. Germline CDR1 MDHEN, CDR2 SYDVKM. Trimming removed 4 bases from V and 10 bases from J; junction bases left unmatched: 8. The CDR3 is made up of 15 amino acids. The CDR3 protein is CASSSQGQGGGKLFF. As DNA, the CDR3 is TGTGCCAGCAGTTCCCAGGGACAGGGGGGCGGAAAACTGTTTTTT.

The V call is TRBV28, the J call TRBJ1-3; 8 nucleotides match TRBD1. The junction had 10 bases not matched to a gene; V was cut back by 5 bases and J by 4 bases. The CDR3 loop spans 16 amino acids. The V gene's germline CDR1 is MDHEN and CDR2 SYDVKM. The CDR3 region has the DNA TGTGCCAGCAGTACCCGACAGGGGCTCTTGGGAAACACCATATATTTT. Translation: CASSTRQGLLGNTIYF. The full variable domain, rest sourced from reference TRBV28 and TRBJ1-3, is DVKVTQSSRYLVKRTGEKVFLECVQDMDHENMFWYRQDPGLGLRLIYFSYDVKMKEKGDIPEGYSVSREKKERFSLILESASTNQTSMYLCASSTRQGLLGNTIYFGEGSWLTVV.

V gene TRBV6-4 combines with J gene TRBJ1-2; 9 bases map to TRBD1. The CDR3 loop spans 13 amino acids. The germline V gene has CDR1 MRHNA and CDR2 SNTAGT. The V and J ends lost 6 bases and 6 bases, in that order; junction bases with no gene match: 5. This CDR3 reads CASSRGQGNGYTF. CDR3 nucleotide sequence: TGTGCCAGCAGCAGGGGACAGGGAAATGGCTACACCTTC.

The rearrangement joins TRBV9 to TRBJ2-2, with 7 positions matching TRBD1. V lost 3 bases and J lost 7; bases outside the gene matches: 6. Germline CDR1 reads SGDLS; CDR2 reads YYNGEE. The CDR3 runs 14 residues. CDR3 DNA sequence: TGTGCCAGCAGCGGCAGGGGGAGAGGCGGGGAGCTGTTTTTT. As protein: CASSGRGRGGELFF. Filled out from reference TRBV9 and TRBJ2-2, the complete variable domain reads DSGVTQTPKHLITATGQRVTLRCSPRSGDLSVYWYQQSLDQGLQFLIQYYNGEERAKGNILERFSAQQFPDLHSELNLSSLELGDSALYFCASSGRGRGGELFFGEGSRLTVL.

The V call is TRBV7-9, the J call TRBJ2-7, with TRBD1 matching 8 bases. Per germline, CDR1 SEHNR and CDR2 FQNEAQ (reference sequence). V gave up 5 bases and J gave up 12 bases; unmatched junction bases: 12. This CDR3 is built from 13 residues. CDR3 loop: CASSLGAGGQMYF. The CDR3 bases are TGTGCCAGCAGCCTCGGGGCAGGGGGCCAGATGTACTTC.